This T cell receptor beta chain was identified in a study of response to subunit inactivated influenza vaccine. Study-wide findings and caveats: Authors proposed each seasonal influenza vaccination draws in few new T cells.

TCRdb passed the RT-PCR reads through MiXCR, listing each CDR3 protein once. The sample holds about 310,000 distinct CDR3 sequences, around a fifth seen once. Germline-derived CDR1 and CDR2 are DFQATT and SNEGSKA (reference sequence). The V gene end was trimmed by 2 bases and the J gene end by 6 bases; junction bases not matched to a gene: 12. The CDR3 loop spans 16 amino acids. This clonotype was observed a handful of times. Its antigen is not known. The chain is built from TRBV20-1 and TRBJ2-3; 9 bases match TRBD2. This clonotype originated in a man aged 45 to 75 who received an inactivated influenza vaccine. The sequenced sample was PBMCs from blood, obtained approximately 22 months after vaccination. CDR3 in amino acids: CSARTPQRGVRDTQYF. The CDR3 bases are TGCAGTGCTAGAACGCCCCAGCGGGGGGTTAGGGATACGCAGTATTTT.